These 15 T cell receptor beta chains were all obtained from the same sample, sequenced in a study of cytomegalovirus exposure and HLA in healthy donors. Primers included in the PCR were 60 Vbeta and 13 Jbeta primers. Using immunoSEQ multiplex PCR, the repertoire was profiled, and TCRdb retains in-frame clones only, with some absent. The sample carries tens of thousands of clones, 76% recorded once. The sample was PBMCs. The origin of the receptors is a man aged 18 to 30 in good health and CMV-seronegative.

The chain is built from TRBV4-1 and TRBJ1-6; TRBD1 aligns across 11 bases. The CDR3 extends over 15 amino acids. Germline trimming cut 6 bases from V and 6 bases from J; bases unmatched to any gene: 4. Germline V gives CDR1 MGHRA, CDR2 YSYEKL. CDR3 DNA: TGCGCCAGCAGGGACAGGGGGCGCTTTAATTCACCCCTCCACTTT. Its protein product is CASRDRGRFNSPLHF.

The chain carries TRBV5-1 and TRBJ1-1; 8 bases map to TRBD1. After removal of 4 bases from V and 4 bases from J, the junction contained 6 bases not matched to a gene. The germline V gene has CDR1 SGHRS and CDR2 YFSETQ. The CDR3 consists of 14 residues. The chain's CDR3 is CASSDNRGSTEAFF. Here the CDR3 DNA reads TGCGCCAGCAGCGATAACAGGGGGAGCACTGAAGCTTTCTTT.

The rearrangement joins TRBV10-3 to TRBJ1-2; D is possibly TRBD1 (6 bases). Trimming left V 3 bases short and J 8 bases short, with 19 bases between. The CDR3 is made up of 15 amino acids. Germline V gene data show CDR1 as ENHRY and CDR2 as SYGVKD. The CDR3 reads CAISDMVQGSGGYTF. Written as DNA, the CDR3 is TGTGCCATCAGTGACATGGTACAGGGCTCAGGGGGCTACACCTTC.

The genes are TRBV2 and TRBJ2-5; TRBD2 matches 13 bases. The junction had 4 bases not matched to a gene; V was cut back by 3 bases and J by 0 bases. Germline assignment: CDR1 SNHLY and CDR2 FYNNEI. The CDR3 contains 17 residues. The DNA for the CDR3 is TGTGCCAGCAGTGACGGGACTAGCGGGGAAAACCAAGAGACCCAGTACTTC. The encoded protein is CASSDGTSGENQETQYF.

This clone appeared a few times. The CDR3 bases are TGTGCCAGCAAGGGACAGGGAAGGACTAATGAAAAACTGTTTTTT. As protein: CASKGQGRTNEKLFF. The chain links TRBV10-3 to TRBJ1-4; TRBD1 aligns across 9 bases. V was pared by 10 bases and J by 2 bases, with 8 bases of the junction left unmatched. Germline V gene sequence: CDR1 ENHRY, CDR2 SYGVKD. The CDR3 runs to 15 residues.

V and J are TRBV13 and TRBJ1-3; possible D gene TRBD1, 6 bases. The CDR3 is 17 amino acids. The V end was cut by 1 base, the J end by 0 bases, with 13 bases between. Germline V gene data show CDR1 as PRHDT and CDR2 as FYEKMQ (reference sequence). Here the CDR3 reads CASSLVQGLSSGNTIYF. CDR3 coding DNA: TGTGCCAGCAGCTTAGTACAGGGCCTGAGCTCTGGAAACACCATATATTTT. Looking up the rest from reference TRBV13 and TRBJ1-3 gives the full variable domain: AAGVIQSPRHLIKEKRETATLKCYPIPRHDTVYWYQQGPGQDPQFLISFYEKMQSDKGSIPDRFSAQQFSDYHSELNMSSLELGDSALYFCASSLVQGLSSGNTIYFGEGSWLTVV.

The V gene is TRBV9, the J gene TRBJ2-1; TRBD1 matches at 10 bases. With 0 bases clipped from V and 6 bases from J, the junction kept 3 bases outside the gene matches. Germline lookup yields CDR1 SGDLS and CDR2 YYNGEE. This CDR3 is 15 amino acids long. The CDR3 region is CASSVVGQGVNEQFF. DNA of the CDR3: TGTGCCAGCAGCGTAGTAGGACAGGGGGTCAATGAGCAGTTCTTC.

V and J are TRBV4-1 and TRBJ2-5; a weak D match, TRBD1 (6 bases). The V gene lost 1 base and the J gene lost 4 bases, with 10 bases spanning the gap. CDR1 MGHRA and CDR2 YSYEKL come from the germline V gene. This CDR3 has 14 residues. The CDR3 spells CASSQVGAGETQYF. Here the CDR3 DNA reads TGCGCCAGCAGCCAAGTGGGGGCCGGAGAGACCCAGTACTTC.

V usage is TRBV5-1 and J usage is TRBJ2-7, with D tentatively TRBD1 (6 bases). The length of the CDR3 is 12 residues. Trimming shortened V by 7 bases and J by 7 bases, and 15 bases separated the two germline ends. CDR1 is SGHRS, CDR2 YFSETQ, per germline. The CDR3 DNA sequence: TGCGCCAGCCGGGACACAGGGCAGGAGCAGTACTTC. Protein product: CASRDTGQEQYF.

This chain connects TRBV4-3 to TRBJ2-5, with 8 bases aligning to TRBD2. Germline CDR1 and CDR2: LGHNA and YSLEER. V dropped 0 bases and J dropped 2; count of bases not matched to a gene: 8. The CDR3 consists of 17 residues. CDR3 nucleotides: TGCGCCAGCAGCCAAGATTTTCGGGGGGGGGCACAAGAGACCCAGTACTTC. Translated, it gives CASSQDFRGGAQETQYF.

V gene TRBV6-6 combines with J gene TRBJ2-1; 8 positions agree with TRBD2. The CDR3 contains 16 residues. The junction had 3 bases not matched to a gene; V was cut back by 2 bases and J by 0 bases. CDR1 MNHNY and CDR2 SVGAGI come from the germline V gene (reference sequence). This CDR3 is CASSYKAGVSYNEQFF. For the CDR3, the DNA is TGTGCCAGCAGTTACAAAGCGGGGGTCTCCTACAATGAGCAGTTCTTC.

This chain joins TRBV7-3 and TRBJ2-1; D might be TRBD2 (5 bases). Per the germline V gene, CDR1 is SGHTA and CDR2 is FQGTGA. This CDR3 region has 16 residues. Between the trimmed V and J ends, which lost 0 bases and 0 bases, there was a span of 9 bases. This CDR3 is CASSLTHGSSYNEQFF. The DNA of the CDR3 is TGTGCCAGCAGCTTAACCCATGGGAGCTCCTACAATGAGCAGTTCTTC.

The chain is built from TRBV4-3 and TRBJ1-5; D possibly corresponds to TRBD1 (6 bases). CDR1 is LGHNA, CDR2 YSLEER, per germline. V gave up 3 bases and J gave up 3 bases, with 12 bases separating them. CDR3 size: 15 residues. The DNA for the CDR3 is TGCGCCAGCAGCCAGAGGTCAGGGGCCAATCAGCCCCAGCATTTT. It translates to CASSQRSGANQPQHF.

The chain carries TRBV19 and TRBJ1-5, with TRBD1 matching over 8 bases. Trimming cost V 5 bases and J 2 bases; bases outside gene matches: 5. The germline V gene has CDR1 LNHDA and CDR2 SQIVND (reference sequence). This CDR3 comprises 15 residues. CDR3 DNA: TGTGCCAGTAGTGGGTTGGGACAGGGCAATCAGCCCCAGCATTTT. Amino acid sequence: CASSGLGQGNQPQHF.

This clone was counted a few times. This chain uses TRBV5-4 with TRBJ1-2; 8 bases align to TRBD1. J was trimmed by 5 bases and V by 4 bases; bases with no gene match: 7. CDR3 length: 14 amino acids. In germline, CDR1 is SGHNT, CDR2 YYREEE (reference sequence). CDR3 region: CASSPGQGWYGYTF. The CDR3 DNA reads as TGTGCCAGCAGCCCCGGACAGGGTTGGTATGGCTACACCTTC. Using reference TRBV5-4 and TRBJ1-2 for the parts outside the CDR3, the full variable domain is ETGVTQSPTHLIKTRGQQVTLRCSSQSGHNTVSWYQQALGQGPQFIFQYYREEENGRGNFPPRFSGLQFPNYSSELNVNALELDDSALYLCASSPGQGWYGYTFGSGTRLTVV.